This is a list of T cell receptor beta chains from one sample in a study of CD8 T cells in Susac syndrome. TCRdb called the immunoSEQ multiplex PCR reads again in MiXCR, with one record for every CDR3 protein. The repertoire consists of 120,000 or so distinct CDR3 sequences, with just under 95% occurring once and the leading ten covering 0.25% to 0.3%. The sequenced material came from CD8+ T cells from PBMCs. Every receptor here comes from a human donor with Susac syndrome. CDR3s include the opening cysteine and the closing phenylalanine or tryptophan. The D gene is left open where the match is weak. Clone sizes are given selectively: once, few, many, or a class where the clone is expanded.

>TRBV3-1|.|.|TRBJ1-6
TGTGCCAGCAGCCACAGACCGGGACCCTTTAATTCACCCCTCCACTTT
CASSHRPGPFNSPLHF
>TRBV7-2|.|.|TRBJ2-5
TGTGCCAGCAGCTTATCGGGCTCAGTTGGGGAGACCCAGTACTTC
CASSLSGSVGETQYF
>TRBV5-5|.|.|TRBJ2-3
TGTGCCAGCAGCTTGGTTGGGACTAGCACAGATACGCAGTATTTT
CASSLVGTSTDTQYF
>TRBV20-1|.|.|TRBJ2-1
TGCAGTGCTAGAGCTTTTTCGATCTCCTACAATGAGCAGTTCTTC
CSARAFSISYNEQFF
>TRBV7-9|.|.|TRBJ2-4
TGTGCCAGCAGCTCCACAGCGACAGAAAACATTCAGTACTTC
CASSSTATENIQYF
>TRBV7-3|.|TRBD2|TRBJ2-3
TGTGCCAGCAGCAGTAGCGGGGGAAGGTCAGATACGCAGTATTTT
CASSSSGGRSDTQYF
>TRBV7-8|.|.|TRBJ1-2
TGTGCCAGCAGCTCAGGACCGGGACCCGGCTACACCTTC
CASSSGPGPGYTF
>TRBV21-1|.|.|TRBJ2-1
TGTGCCAGCAACCATGGACAGGGACACAATGAGCAGTTCTTC
CASNHGQGHNEQFF
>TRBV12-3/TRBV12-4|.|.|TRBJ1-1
TGTGCCAGCAGGCTACAGGGATTGAACACTGAAGCTTTCTTT
CASRLQGLNTEAFF
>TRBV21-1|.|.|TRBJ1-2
TGTGCCAGTACCGGAGGCTACACCTTC
CASTGGYTF
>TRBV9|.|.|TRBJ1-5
TGTGCCAGCAGCGACACTCCCCATCAGCCCCAGCATTTT
CASSDTPHQPQHF
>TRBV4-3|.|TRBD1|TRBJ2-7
TGCGCCAGCAGCCTAGAATATAGGACAGGGGCCTACGAGCAGTACTTC
CASSLEYRTGAYEQYF
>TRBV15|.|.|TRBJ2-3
TGTGCCACCAGCACCCCGCTGGGTAGCACAGATACGCAGTATTTT
CATSTPLGSTDTQYF
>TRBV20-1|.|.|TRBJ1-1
TGCAGTTTTAGTGAAGCTTTCTTT
CSFSEAFF
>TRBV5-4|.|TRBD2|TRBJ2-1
TGTGCCAGCACGACTAGCGGGGGCCCGAGGGGGCAGTTCTTC
CASTTSGGPRGQFF
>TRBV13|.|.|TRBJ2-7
TGTGCCAGCAGCGGAACTAGTGGGCCCTACGAGCAGTACTTC
CASSGTSGPYEQYF
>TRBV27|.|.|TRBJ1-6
TGTGCCAGCAGTTTATGGCAGACTAATTCACCCCTCCACTTT
CASSLWQTNSPLHF
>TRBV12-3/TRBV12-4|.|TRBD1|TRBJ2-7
TGTGCCAGTCGGTCGTCGGGACAGGGCACCTACGAGCAGTACTTC
CASRSSGQGTYEQYF
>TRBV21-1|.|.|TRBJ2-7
TGTGCCAAAGGGGAGGACAGGGGTATGTGCGAGCAGTACTTC
CAKGEDRGMCEQYF
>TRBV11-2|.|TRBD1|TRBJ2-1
TGTGCCAGCAGCTTAGACCCTTTACAGGGGGACAATGAGCAGTTCTTC
CASSLDPLQGDNEQFF
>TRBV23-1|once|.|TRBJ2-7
TGCGCCAGCAGTCAATCTTGTGAGCGGGTGCCCTACGAGCAGTACTTC
CASSQSCERVPYEQYF
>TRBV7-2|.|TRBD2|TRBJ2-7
TGTGCCAGCAGCCAGGGACTAGGTGGTTACGAGCAGTACTTC
CASSQGLGGYEQYF
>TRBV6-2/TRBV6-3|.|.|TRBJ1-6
TGTGCCAGCAGTTACTCCGTCCACCTCCACTTT
CASSYSVHLHF
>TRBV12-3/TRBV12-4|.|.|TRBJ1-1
TGTGCCAGCAGCTTGGGACCTGGAGCTTTCTTT
CASSLGPGAFF
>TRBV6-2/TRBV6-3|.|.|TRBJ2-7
TGTGCCAGCAGTTACCCACTCGCTACAGCAGGCTACGAGCAGTACTTC
CASSYPLATAGYEQYF
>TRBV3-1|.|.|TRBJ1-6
TGTGCCAGCAGCCAGGGGACGAATAATTCACCCCTCCACTTT
CASSQGTNNSPLHF
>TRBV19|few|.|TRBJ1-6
TGTGCCAGTACCCCGGGGGGGAGATCACCCCTCCACTTT
CASTPGGRSPLHF
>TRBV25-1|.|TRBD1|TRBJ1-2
TGTGCCAGCAATTCCGGGACAGGGGGCAATGGCTACACCTTC
CASNSGTGGNGYTF
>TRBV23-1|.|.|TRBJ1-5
TGCGCCAGCATTCTACAGGCGCCTTATAGCAATCAGCCCCAGCATTTT
CASILQAPYSNQPQHF
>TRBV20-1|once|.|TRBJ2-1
TGCAGTGCTGAAACCAGGGACTACAATGAGCAGTTCTTC
CSAETRDYNEQFF
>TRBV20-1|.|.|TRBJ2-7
TGCAGTGCCAACGAGGACCGGCGGGGCTACGAGCAGTACTTC
CSANEDRRGYEQYF
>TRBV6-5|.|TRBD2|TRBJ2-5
TGTGCCAGCAGTTCCTGGGAGGGACTAGCGCAAGGGGAGACCCAGTACTTC
CASSSWEGLAQGETQYF
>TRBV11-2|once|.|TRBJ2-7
TGTGCCAGCAGCTTAATAGCTTCCGAGCAGTACTTC
CASSLIASEQYF
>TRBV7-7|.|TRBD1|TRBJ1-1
TGTGCTAGCAGTCAGGGGGAAGTGGCTTTCTTT
CASSQGEVAFF
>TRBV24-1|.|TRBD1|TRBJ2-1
TGTGCCACCAGTGGGGACAGGGACAATGAGCAGTTCTTC
CATSGDRDNEQFF